Listed below are T cell receptor beta chains from one sample, sequenced in a study of blood T cell repertoires in COVID-19. Clones were sequenced by immunoSEQ multiplex PCR, and TCRdb holds only the in-frame ones, with some missing. Here the sample spans about 90,000 clones, under 95% being singletons. Source material: peripheral blood. Receptors were obtained from a human donor with active COVID-19. The donor label of this sample is uncertain. Both conserved end residues are trimmed from each CDR3.

ASSLEGAEITDTQY	TRBJ2-3	TRBV5-1
ASSFGQGVRDIQY	TRBJ2-4	TRBV5-1
ASSILRTDLGTDTQY	TRBJ2-3	TRBV19
ASSLVGAGLPSYEQY	TRBJ2-7	TRBV7-7
ACQRDRGLSTDTQY	TRBJ2-3	TRBV5-4
ASSVETKSTYNEQF	TRBJ2-1	TRBV9
ASRQGQPQH	TRBJ1-5	TRBV2
ASSPGGGAREGYT	TRBJ1-2	TRBV7-2
ASKPAAEITYEQY	TRBJ2-7	TRBV19
ASRDYRGLNTEAF	TRBJ1-1	TRBV6-5
ASSQGGSAGRLRTDTQY	TRBJ2-3	TRBV4-2
ASSWSRGPETQY	TRBJ2-5	TRBV6-2/TRBV6-3
ASSFLTGDTGELF	TRBJ2-2	TRBV5-1
ASSQGWLTGYSYEQY	TRBJ2-7	TRBV14
ASSSQDREETQY	TRBJ2-5	TRBV5-1
ASSPRPGGSFSYEQY	TRBJ2-7	TRBV27
ASSLGNLGDTEAF	TRBJ1-1	TRBV11-2
ASSLNQLRQGKNSPLH	TRBJ1-6	TRBV6-6
ASSVLGATLTTDTQY	TRBJ2-3	TRBV9
ASSSELAGPPDTQY	TRBJ2-3	TRBV7-3
ASSQVRLEGTYEQY	TRBJ2-7	TRBV4-1
ASSIGLADQETQY	TRBJ2-5	TRBV19
ASSLSGTEAF	TRBJ1-1	TRBV5-6
ASSQEPYYEQY	TRBJ2-7	TRBV3-1/TRBV3-2
ASSDRLARTSGGRETQY	TRBJ2-5	TRBV6-1
ASNGGTVRNTGELF	TRBJ2-2	TRBV19
ASSQKGTSGGARDTQY	TRBJ2-3	TRBV6-6
ASSQEARNTEAF	TRBJ1-1	TRBV4-1
ASSLYRDSLNQETQY	TRBJ2-5	TRBV27
ASSQTGGTNYGYT	TRBJ1-2	TRBV5-1
ASSADRGASGNTIY	TRBJ1-3	TRBV5-5
SVIQGVNTEAF	TRBJ1-1	TRBV29-1
ASSYLLGQGGQPQH	TRBJ1-5	TRBV6-6
SVVLFDRPNEQF	TRBJ2-1	TRBV29-1
ASSPGASGGTETQY	TRBJ2-5	TRBV7-8
ASSLDLPGAGELF	TRBJ2-2	TRBV5-4
ASRKGNSGTYTDTQY	TRBJ2-3	TRBV19
ASTRGNTDTQY	TRBJ2-3	TRBV6-6
ASSLRAGGPQETQY	TRBJ2-5	TRBV7-2
ASSPTGGRSSSYEQY	TRBJ2-7	TRBV5-6
ASSFTRQAEAF	TRBJ1-1	TRBV2
ASSQSLRTGTANEQY	TRBJ2-7	TRBV4-3
ASSRGHTEGVAF	TRBJ1-1	TRBV6-5
ASSLVGGVGTDTQY	TRBJ2-3	TRBV5-1
ATRAPPYEQY	TRBJ2-7	TRBV24-1